This T cell receptor (beta chain) was recovered during a study of blood T cell repertoires in COVID-19. TCRdb's copy holds only in-frame clones and misses some; the assay was immunoSEQ multiplex PCR. The profile covers over 450,000 clones, with roughly 87% appearing a single time and roughly 0.92% taken by the ten largest. CDR1 SGHDT and CDR2 YYEEEE come from the germline V gene. Unmatched junction bases numbered 1, after V lost 0 bases and J lost 4 bases. The CDR3 covers 14 residues. The gene calls are TRBV5-6 and TRBJ1-2; 9 nucleotides align to TRBD1. The sequenced material came from peripheral blood. This clonotype originated in a man between 18 and 35 years old with COVID-19, enrolled during active disease. The CDR3 coding sequence is TGTGCCAGCAGCTTGGGGACAGGGGCCTATGGCTACACCTTC. This encodes CASSLGTGAYGYTF.